Given below is one T cell receptor (beta chain) in context. Deletions cut 2 bases from V and 3 bases from J, with 13 bases between. CDR1 is MNHEY and CDR2 is SVGAGI in the germline V gene. The CDR3 is 15 residues long. These data come from a study of blood T cell repertoires in COVID-19. Study summary: The samples span acute and convalescent COVID-19 from the United States, Italy and Spain. From T cells, B-cell-depleted T cells, or PBMCs came the material, which was cDNA or gDNA.

TCRdb's table, derived via immunoSEQ multiplex PCR, lists solely in-frame clones and lacks some. The sample contains some 200,000 clones, roughly 75% of which appear only once. This sequence originates from a woman between 70 and 85 years old with acute or convalescent COVID-19. The material sequenced was peripheral blood. The chain recombines TRBV6-5 with TRBJ1-2; TRBD1 might be the D (6 bases). The CDR3 nucleotides read TGTGCCAGCAGTTACGGCCTGGGGGCGCACTATGGCTACACCTTC. As protein: CASSYGLGAHYGYTF.